This TCR beta chain originates from a study of T cells expressing NK-cell markers. Overall study results and limits: Among several donors, these clonotypes also ranked first in the CD3+CD56-NKG2C+ fraction. In roughly six donors, dominant NKG2C+ clonotypes were roughly 1.0-7.5% of CD8+ T cells.

TCRdb reprocessed the 5' RACE reads; each CDR3 protein has one entry and no DNA is given. The data show roughly 180,000 distinct CDR3 sequences, and the top ten clones hold around 20%. CDR1 and CDR2 (germline): SGHNT, YENEEA. The CDR3 is made up of 14 amino acids. About this clonotype itself: The antigen is not known.

This receptor was taken from a man aged 18-70 years in good health. The V call is TRBV11-3, the J call TRBJ2-3. The sample comprised blood T cells: a sorted CD56 or NKG2C T cell subset, CD4+ or CD8+ T cells, or bulk PBMC T cells (not recorded which). This CDR3 is CASSSGLGADTQYF.